This TCR beta chain was recovered during a study of T cells after yellow fever vaccination. Study results and limitations: Overlap between CD4 and CD8 compartments was detected for a small share of clonotypes.

Germline-derived CDR1 and CDR2 are MGHRA and YSYEKL. V lost 0 bases, J lost 0 bases, and 9 bases lay in between. This CDR3 region has 16 residues. This clonotype showed up just a few times. Its antigen is still unknown. TCRdb re-called the 5' RACE reads with MiXCR, one entry per CDR3 protein. The sample contains 340,000 or so distinct CDR3 sequences, 12% of which appear only once. This specimen consisted of CD4+ T cells sorted from PBMCs, obtained 15 days after the yellow fever booster vaccination. This rearrangement joins TRBV4-1 to TRBJ1-3, with D unclear. The clonotype originates from a young man who received the YFV17D yellow fever vaccine. The CDR3 spells CASSQDGRSSGNTIYF. CDR3 in DNA: TGCGCCAGCAGCCAAGATGGACGTAGCTCTGGAAACACCATATATTTT.